This TCR beta chain was documented in a study of breast tumors, draining lymph nodes, adjacent tissues. Findings and caveats of the study: Findings are consistent with lymph node origin and intratumoral expansion of most tumor T cells. Tumors had less TCR diversity than lymph nodes, more than nontumor tissue. Tumor and nontumor repertoires were significantly more similar in luminal-like than in basal-like breast cancer. Data only fit, rather than demonstrated, lymph node origin of most tumor T cells.

Germline V CDR1 and CDR2: DFQATT, SNEGSKA (reference sequence). Trimming took 6 bases from V and 1 from J, leaving 7 bases between them. The CDR3 runs 12 residues. Samples came from axillary lymph nodes draining the breast cancer. Remarks on this clonotype: No antigen is known for it.

TCRdb redid the calling of the multiplex PCR reads with MiXCR, one entry per CDR3 protein. The sample includes more than 200,000 distinct CDR3 sequences, approximately 31% of them seen just once. The clonotype originates from a female donor with breast cancer. Some clones in this sample may be carry-over from other donors' samples. Sequenced sample: axillary lymph node tissue. J is TRBJ1-5 and V is TRBV20-1, with unresolved D. CDR3 sequence: CSACVSNQPQHF. Here the CDR3 DNA reads TGCAGTGCCTGCGTCAGCAATCAGCCCCAGCATTTT.